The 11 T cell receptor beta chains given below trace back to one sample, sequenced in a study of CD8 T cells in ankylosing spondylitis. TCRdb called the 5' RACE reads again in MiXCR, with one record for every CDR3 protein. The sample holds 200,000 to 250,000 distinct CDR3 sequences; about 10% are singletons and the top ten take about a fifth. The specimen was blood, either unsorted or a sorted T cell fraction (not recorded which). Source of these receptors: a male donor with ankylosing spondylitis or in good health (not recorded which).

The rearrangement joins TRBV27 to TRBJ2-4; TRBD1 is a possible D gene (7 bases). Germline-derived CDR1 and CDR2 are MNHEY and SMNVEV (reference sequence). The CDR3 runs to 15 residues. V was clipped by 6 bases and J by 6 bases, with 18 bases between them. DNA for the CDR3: TGTGCCAGCAGCGGAGGAGGGGGCTGGGGAAACATTCAGTACTTC. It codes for CASSGGGGWGNIQYF.

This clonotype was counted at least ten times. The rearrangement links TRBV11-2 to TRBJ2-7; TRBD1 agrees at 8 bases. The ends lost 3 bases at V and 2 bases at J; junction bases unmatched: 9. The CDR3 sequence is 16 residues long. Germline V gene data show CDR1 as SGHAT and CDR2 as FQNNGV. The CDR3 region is CASSFHGDRSTYEQYF. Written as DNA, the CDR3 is TGTGCCAGCAGCTTTCACGGGGACAGGAGCACCTACGAGCAGTACTTC.

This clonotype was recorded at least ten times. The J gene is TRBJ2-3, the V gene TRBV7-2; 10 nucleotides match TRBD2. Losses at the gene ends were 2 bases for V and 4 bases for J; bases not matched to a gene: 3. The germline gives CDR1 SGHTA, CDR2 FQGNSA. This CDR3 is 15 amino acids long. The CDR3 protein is CASSLPSGGADTQYF. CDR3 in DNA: TGTGCCAGCAGCTTACCCAGCGGGGGGGCAGATACGCAGTATTTT.

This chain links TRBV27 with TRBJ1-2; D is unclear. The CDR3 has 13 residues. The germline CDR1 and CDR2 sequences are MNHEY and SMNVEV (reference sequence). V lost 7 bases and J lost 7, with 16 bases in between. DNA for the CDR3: TGTGCCAGCACCGCCCCGTCGTGGGGTGGCTACACCTTC. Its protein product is CASTAPSWGGYTF.

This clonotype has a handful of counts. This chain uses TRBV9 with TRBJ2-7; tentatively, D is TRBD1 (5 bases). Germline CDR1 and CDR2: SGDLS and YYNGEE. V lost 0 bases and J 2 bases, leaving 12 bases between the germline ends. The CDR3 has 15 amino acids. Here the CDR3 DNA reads TGTGCCAGCAGCGTAGCAGGGAAAGACACCTACGAGCAGTACTTC. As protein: CASSVAGKDTYEQYF.

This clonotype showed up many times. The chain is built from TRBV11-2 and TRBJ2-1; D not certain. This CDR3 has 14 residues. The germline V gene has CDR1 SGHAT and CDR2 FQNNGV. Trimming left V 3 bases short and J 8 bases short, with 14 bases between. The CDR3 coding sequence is TGTGCCAGCAGCTTCCCGGCGTCGCCGCATGAGCAGTTCTTC. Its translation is CASSFPASPHEQFF.

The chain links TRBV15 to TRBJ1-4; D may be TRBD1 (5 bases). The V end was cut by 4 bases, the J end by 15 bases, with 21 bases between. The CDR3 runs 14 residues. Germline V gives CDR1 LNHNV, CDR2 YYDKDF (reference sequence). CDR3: CATSKIDSRGVVFF. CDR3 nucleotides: TGTGCCACCAGCAAAATTGACTCCAGAGGGGTGGTGTTTTTT.

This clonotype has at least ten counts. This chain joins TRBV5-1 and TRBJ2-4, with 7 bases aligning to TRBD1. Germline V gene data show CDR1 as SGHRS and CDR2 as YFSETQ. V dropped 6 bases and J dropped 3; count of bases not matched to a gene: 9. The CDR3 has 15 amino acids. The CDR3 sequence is CASTTGVSGKNIQYF. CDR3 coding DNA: TGCGCCAGCACCACAGGGGTCTCAGGCAAAAACATTCAGTACTTC. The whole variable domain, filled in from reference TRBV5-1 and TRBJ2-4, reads KAGVTQTPRYLIKTRGQQVTLSCSPISGHRSVSWYQQTPGQGLQFLFEYFSETQRNKGNFPGRFSGRQFSNSRSEMNVSTLELGDSALYLCASTTGVSGKNIQYFGAGTRLSVL.

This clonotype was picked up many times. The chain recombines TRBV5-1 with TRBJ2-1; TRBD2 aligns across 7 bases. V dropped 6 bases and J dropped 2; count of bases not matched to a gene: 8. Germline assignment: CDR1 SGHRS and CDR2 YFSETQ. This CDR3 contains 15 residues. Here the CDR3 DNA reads TGCGCCAGCATGGTCGGGGGGATGACCTACAATGAGCAGTTCTTC. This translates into CASMVGGMTYNEQFF.

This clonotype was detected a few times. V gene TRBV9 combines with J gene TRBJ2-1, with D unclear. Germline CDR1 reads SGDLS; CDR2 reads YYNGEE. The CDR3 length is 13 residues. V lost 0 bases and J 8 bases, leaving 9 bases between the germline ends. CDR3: CASSVAPYDEQFF. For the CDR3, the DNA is TGTGCCAGCAGCGTAGCACCGTACGATGAGCAGTTCTTC.

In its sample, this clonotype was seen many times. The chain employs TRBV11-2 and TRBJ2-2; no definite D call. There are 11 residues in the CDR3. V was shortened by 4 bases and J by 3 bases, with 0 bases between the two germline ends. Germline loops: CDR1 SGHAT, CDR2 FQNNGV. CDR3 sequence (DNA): TGTGCCAGCAGCTACACCGGGGAGCTGTTTTTT. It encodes CASSYTGELFF.